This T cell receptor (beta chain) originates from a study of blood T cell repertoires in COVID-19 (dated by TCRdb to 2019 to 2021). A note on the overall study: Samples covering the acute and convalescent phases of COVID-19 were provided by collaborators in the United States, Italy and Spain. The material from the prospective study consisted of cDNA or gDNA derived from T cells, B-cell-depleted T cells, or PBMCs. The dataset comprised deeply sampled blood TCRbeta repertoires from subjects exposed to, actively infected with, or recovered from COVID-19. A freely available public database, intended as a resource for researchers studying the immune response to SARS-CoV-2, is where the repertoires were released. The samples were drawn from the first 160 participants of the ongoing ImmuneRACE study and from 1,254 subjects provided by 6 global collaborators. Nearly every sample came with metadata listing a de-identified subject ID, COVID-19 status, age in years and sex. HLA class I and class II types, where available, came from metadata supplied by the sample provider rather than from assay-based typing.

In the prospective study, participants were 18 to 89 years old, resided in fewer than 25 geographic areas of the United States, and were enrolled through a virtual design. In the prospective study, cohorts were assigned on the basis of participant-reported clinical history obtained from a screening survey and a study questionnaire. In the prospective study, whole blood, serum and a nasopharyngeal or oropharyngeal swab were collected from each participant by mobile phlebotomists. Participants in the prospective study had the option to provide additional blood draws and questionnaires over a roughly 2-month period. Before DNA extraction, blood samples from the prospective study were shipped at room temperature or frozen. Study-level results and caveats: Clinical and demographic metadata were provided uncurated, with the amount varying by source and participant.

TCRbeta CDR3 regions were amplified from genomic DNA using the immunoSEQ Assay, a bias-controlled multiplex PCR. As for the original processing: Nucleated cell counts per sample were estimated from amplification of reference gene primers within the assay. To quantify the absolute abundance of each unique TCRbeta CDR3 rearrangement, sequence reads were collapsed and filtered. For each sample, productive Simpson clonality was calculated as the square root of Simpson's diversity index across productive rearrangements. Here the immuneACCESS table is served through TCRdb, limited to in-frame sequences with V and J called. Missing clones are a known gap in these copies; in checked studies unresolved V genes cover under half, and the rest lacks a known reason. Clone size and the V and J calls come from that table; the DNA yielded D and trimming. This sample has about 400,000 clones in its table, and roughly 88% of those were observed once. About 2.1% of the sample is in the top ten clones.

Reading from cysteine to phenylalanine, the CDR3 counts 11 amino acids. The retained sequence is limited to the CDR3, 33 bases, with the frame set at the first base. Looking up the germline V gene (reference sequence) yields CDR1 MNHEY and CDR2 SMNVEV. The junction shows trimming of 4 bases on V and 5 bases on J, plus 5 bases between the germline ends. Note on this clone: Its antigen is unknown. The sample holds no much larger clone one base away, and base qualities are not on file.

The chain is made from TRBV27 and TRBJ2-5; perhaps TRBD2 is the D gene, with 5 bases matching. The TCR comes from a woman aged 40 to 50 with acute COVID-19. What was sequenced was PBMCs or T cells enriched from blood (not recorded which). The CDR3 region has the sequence CASSSGETQYF. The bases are TGTGCCAGCAGTTCGGGGGAGACCCAGTACTTC.